The next 9 T cell receptor beta chains were all read from a single sample in a study of T cells in Graves' hyperthyroidism and ophthalmopathy. It was RNA transcripts that yielded the amplified TCR beta CDR3 regions. HTBI primers drove first-round RT-PCR of the TCR CDR3. MiXCR was run by TCRdb on the multiplex PCR reads, yielding one entry per CDR3 protein. The sample carries around 99,000 distinct CDR3 sequences, 15% to 20% recorded once. Sequenced sample: blood. The receptors here all came from a woman aged 50 to 60 with Graves' hyperthyroidism.

This clonotype was observed many times. This chain joins TRBV27 and TRBJ2-1; a possible D gene is TRBD2 (6 bases). Deletions cut 4 bases from V and 0 bases from J, with 10 bases between. CDR1 and CDR2 from the germline V gene are MNHEY and SMNVEV (reference sequence). This CDR3 comprises 15 residues. The CDR3 here is CASSSTLASYNEQFF. CDR3 nucleotide sequence: TGTGCCAGCAGTTCCACACTAGCCTCCTACAATGAGCAGTTCTTC.

At least ten counts were recorded for this clonotype. The chain recombines TRBV7-2 with TRBJ2-7; D is unclear. From germline, CDR1 is SGHTA and CDR2 FQGNSA. The ends were cut back, 1 base at V and 0 bases at J, with 7 bases in the middle. The CDR3 is made up of 14 amino acids. CDR3 residues: CASSLVASSYEQYF. The CDR3 DNA sequence: TGTGCCAGCAGCTTAGTGGCGAGCTCCTACGAGCAGTACTTC.

This clonotype appeared many times. The gene calls are TRBV12-3 or TRBV12-4 and TRBJ2-1, with TRBD2 as a possible D gene (6 bases). The CDR3 contains 14 residues. Trimming removed 2 bases from V and 7 bases from J, with 12 bases in between. The CDR3 region has the DNA TGTGCCAGCAGTTTAACGGGAGAGAAGAATGAGCAGTTCTTC. Encoded protein: CASSLTGEKNEQFF.

The J gene is TRBJ2-3, the V gene TRBV5-1; 13 bases map to TRBD2. This CDR3 is 17 amino acids long. The ends lost 0 bases at V and 6 bases at J; junction bases unmatched: 7. The germline V gene has CDR1 SGHRS and CDR2 YFSETQ. CDR3 coding DNA: TGCGCCAGCAGCTTGGGGACTAGCGGGAGCCATGGGGATACGCAGTATTTT. This translates into CASSLGTSGSHGDTQYF.

This clonotype showed up many times. The V call is TRBV18, the J call TRBJ2-1; 10 nucleotides agree with TRBD2. Per the germline V gene, CDR1 is KGHSH and CDR2 is LQKENI. V was pared by 0 bases and J by 15 bases, with 5 bases of the junction left unmatched. The CDR3 loop spans 13 amino acids. The DNA for the CDR3 is TGTGCCAGCTCACCACCTGGACTAGCGGTGCTGTTCTTC. Protein product: CASSPPGLAVLFF.

The rearrangement links TRBV7-6 to TRBJ2-3; no definite D call. V was trimmed by 5 bases and J by 5 bases, leaving 8 bases between them. CDR1 SGHVS and CDR2 FNYEAQ come from the germline V gene. The CDR3 is 12 amino acids. CDR3 DNA: TGTGCCAGCAGCAAGGGTTTAGATACGCAGTATTTT. Translating it yields CASSKGLDTQYF.

This clonotype was seen many times. V usage is TRBV5-1 and J usage is TRBJ2-3; TRBD2 matches at 8 bases. Germline V gene lookup returns CDR1 SGHRS and CDR2 YFSETQ. Unmatched junction bases numbered 9, after V lost 0 bases and J lost 0 bases. CDR3 length: 18 amino acids. In nucleotides, the CDR3 is TGCGCCAGCAGCTTGGCCTCGACTAGCGTATCTAGCACAGATACGCAGTATTTT. This translates into CASSLASTSVSSTDTQYF.

This clonotype was observed at least ten times. This sequence joins TRBV10-2 and TRBJ2-3, with 9 bases that match TRBD2. The CDR3 is 14 residues long. The ends lost 10 bases at V and 3 bases at J; junction bases unmatched: 8. Germline V gene lookup returns CDR1 WSHSY and CDR2 SAAADI. The CDR3 DNA sequence: TGCGCCACCTTACTTAGCGGGAGAACAGATACGCAGTATTTT. It codes for CATLLSGRTDTQYF.

The chain employs TRBV9 and TRBJ1-1; D remains unclear. The germline V and J ends were trimmed by 3 bases and 2 bases, with 5 bases remaining between them. The CDR3 has 12 amino acids. The germline CDR1 and CDR2 sequences are SGDLS and YYNGEE. The CDR3 loop reads CASSADNTEAFF. The CDR3 DNA follows: TGTGCCAGCAGCGCGGACAACACTGAAGCTTTCTTT.